This T cell receptor beta chain originates from a study of OX40 agonist ivuxolimab in advanced cancers. Study-wide background: Three dose-escalation patients had partial responses: one with hepatocellular carcinoma and two with cutaneous melanoma.

This clone occurred once. TCRdb's table, derived via immunoSEQ multiplex PCR, lists solely in-frame clones and lacks some. The sample includes tens of thousands of clones, roughly 90% of them seen just once. The CDR3 covers 15 residues. Germline V CDR1 and CDR2: SQVTM, ANQGSEA. Trimming removed 6 bases at V and 0 bases at J, with 17 bases between. The sequenced sample was CD4+ or CD8+ T cells sorted from blood, obtained in a trial of the OX40 agonist ivuxolimab. This chain joins TRBV29-1 and TRBJ1-1; D is undetermined. The sequence was obtained from an adult with an advanced solid tumor such as melanoma, head and neck, liver or kidney cancer. DNA for the CDR3: TGCAGCGTCAAGAGGGCACGAGGAGTGAACACTGAAGCTTTCTTT. Translating it yields CSVKRARGVNTEAFF.